This entry concerns a single T cell receptor beta chain. The antigen remains unidentified. This entry is derived from a study of shared clonotypes between healthy human individuals. At the level of the study: The study used three CD4 naive, three CD4 memory, two CD8 naive and one CD8 memory plate per donor.

Trimming removed 2 bases from V and 1 base from J, with 8 bases in between. The CDR3 runs to 14 residues. Germline V gene lookup returns CDR1 MNHNY and CDR2 SVGAGI (reference sequence). Notes on the study in general: Four donors had around 5% of their naive CD4 clonotypes in common.

Some clones are missing from TCRdb's copy, which holds only in-frame ones; the method was immunoSEQ multiplex PCR. The table has some 1.4 million clones, roughly 95% seen once. The chain has TRBV6-6 and TRBJ1-1; D remains ambiguous. This sequence was found in a young man in good health. The sample was naive CD4+ T cells sorted from blood. This sample's subset: CD45RA+ positively selected. The CDR3 here is CASSYVGGNTEAFF. Here the CDR3 DNA reads TGTGCCAGCAGTTACGTAGGAGGGAACACTGAAGCTTTCTTT.